This record covers a single T cell receptor beta chain. These data belong to a study of cytomegalovirus exposure and HLA in healthy donors. Study details: Samples from HLA-typed donors yielded about 80 million unique TCRs in an early data release.

PCR employed 60 Vbeta and 13 Jbeta primers. The table came from immunoSEQ multiplex PCR; TCRdb's copy has only in-frame clones and leaves some out. The table records around 120,000 clones, approximately 83% of them present only once. Germline V gives CDR1 SQVTM, CDR2 ANQGSEA. V dropped 1 base and J dropped 8 bases, with 8 bases sitting between them. This CDR3 comprises 11 residues. The chain joins TRBV29-1 to TRBJ1-2; no firm D call. The receptor was derived from a girl aged 2 to 9 in good health and CMV-seronegative. The specimen sequenced was PBMCs. For the CDR3, the DNA is TGCAGCGTTGAAGTAGTGGGCGGCTACACCTTC. Its translation: CSVEVVGGYTF. The variable domain in full, completed from reference TRBV29-1 and TRBJ1-2, reads SAVISQKPSRDICQRGTSLTIQCQVDSQVTMMFWYRQQPGQSLTLIATANQGSEATYESGFVIDKFPISRPNLTFSTLTVSNMSPEDSSIYLCSVEVVGGYTFGSGTRLTVV.